This T cell receptor (beta chain) was found in a study of lymphopenia after photon versus proton radiotherapy. Study-level findings and limits: Proton therapy kept repertoires fairly stable, unlike photons, which gained effector/memory cells. After the lymphocyte nadir, photon-treated repertoires showed oligoclonal expansion, especially of CD8+ Temra cells.

Measured with immunoSEQ multiplex PCR; TCRdb has only the in-frame clones, and not every one. The sample holds 67,000 or so clones; about 90% are singletons and the top ten take 10% to 12%. Trimming removed 1 base from V and 3 bases from J, with 12 bases in between. The CDR3 is made up of 15 amino acids. Looked up from germline, CDR1 is SEHNR and CDR2 is FQNEAQ (reference sequence). A word on this clone: What it recognizes is unknown.

Material: peripheral blood, obtained from a patient treated with proton-based radiotherapy. The sequence was obtained from an older man with esophageal cancer. J is TRBJ1-1 and V is TRBV7-9; no clear D gene. CDR3 nucleotide sequence: TGTGCCAGCAGCTTAGACGGTCTTCAGGACACTGAAGCTTTCTTT. The encoded protein is CASSLDGLQDTEAFF.